The 14 T cell receptor beta chains listed next were all sequenced from one sample in a study of shared T cell receptors in the human thymus. Sequencing was performed with immunoSEQ multiplex PCR; in TCRdb, only in-frame clones are kept and a portion is missing. The repertoire holds just under 550,000 clones, with more than 75% as singletons. The same data also contributed to another study, on human thymus T cells.

What was sequenced was thymocytes. The origin of the receptors is a boy under two years old with a congenital heart defect.

The J gene is TRBJ2-1, the V gene TRBV29-1, with TRBD1 identical over 8 bases. The CDR3 is 21 residues long. Germline lookup yields CDR1 SQVTM and CDR2 ANQGSEA. The V gene end was trimmed by 0 bases and the J gene end by 5 bases; junction bases not matched to a gene: 24. The CDR3 DNA reads TGCAGCGTTGAAGATGGGGCTGACAGGGGCGATACCCCCGCTGGAAACAATGAGCAGTTCTTC. Its translation: CSVEDGADRGDTPAGNNEQFF.

The chain has TRBV7-2 and TRBJ2-3, with D perhaps matching TRBD1 (6 bases). Trimming shortened V by 2 bases and J by 4 bases, and 19 bases separated the two germline ends. The germline V gene has CDR1 SGHTA and CDR2 FQGNSA. This CDR3 contains 17 residues. The CDR3 spells CASSLKTGPPSPDTQYF. In nucleotides, the CDR3 is TGTGCCAGCAGCTTAAAGACAGGTCCCCCCAGCCCAGATACGCAGTATTTT. Using reference TRBV7-2 and TRBJ2-3 for the parts outside the CDR3, the full variable domain is GAGVSQSPSNKVTEKGKDVELRCDPISGHTALYWYRQSLGQGLEFLIYFQGNSAPDKSGLPSDRFSAERTGGSVSTLTIQRTQQEDSAVYLCASSLKTGPPSPDTQYFGPGTRLTVL.

A note on this clone: The CDR3 does not end in the conserved phenylalanine or tryptophan, so this is likely a read error. It is unclear where the CDR3 begins or ends on the DNA, so no DNA is shown, and the CDR3 is as TCRdb lists it. The CDR3 sequence is CASSLARPPR. The V call is TRBV5-1, the J call TRBJ2-6; the table's D gene call, TRBD1, was not cross checked with the DNA. Including both end residues, the CDR3 is 10 amino acids long. Germline CDR1 reads SGHRS; CDR2 reads YFSETQ.

The chain joins TRBV30 to TRBJ2-1; D gene uncertain. The CDR3 sequence is 12 residues long. Germline values: CDR1 GTSNPN, CDR2 SVGIG (reference sequence). Deletions cut 2 bases from V and 9 bases from J, with 11 bases between. The CDR3 DNA reads TGTGCCTGGAGTCCGACTCTAGGTGAGCAGTTCTTC. Its protein product is CAWSPTLGEQFF.

The V and J genes are TRBV6-6 and TRBJ1-4, with 9 bases fitting TRBD1. V trimming: 2 bases; J trimming: 4 bases; junction bases outside the gene matches: 5. The CDR3 has 16 amino acids. From germline, CDR1 is MNHNY and CDR2 SVGAGI (reference sequence). CDR3 coding DNA: TGTGCCAGCAGTTACGCGGGGGACAGGGTTAATGAAAAACTGTTTTTT. It specifies CASSYAGDRVNEKLFF.

This clone was seen a few times. This chain uses TRBV11-2 with TRBJ2-1, with D possibly being TRBD2 (5 bases). V was pared by 3 bases and J by 5 bases, with 17 bases between. CDR1 is SGHAT and CDR2 is FQNNGV in the germline V gene. CDR3 length equals 16 residues. The chain's CDR3 is CASSFNLALSDNEQFF. CDR3 coding DNA: TGTGCCAGCAGCTTTAACCTAGCATTGTCCGACAATGAGCAGTTCTTC. The entire variable domain, with the rest obtained from reference TRBV11-2 and TRBJ2-1, is as follows: EAGVAQSPRYKIIEKRQSVAFWCNPISGHATLYWYQQILGQGPKLLIQFQNNGVVDDSQLPKDRFSAERLKGVDSTLKIQPAKLEDSAVYLCASSFNLALSDNEQFFGPGTRLTVL.

The chain employs TRBV27 and TRBJ2-5; 9 positions agree with TRBD2. The germline gives CDR1 MNHEY, CDR2 SMNVEV (reference sequence). Germline trimming cut 7 bases from V and 3 bases from J; bases unmatched to any gene: 12. CDR3 size: 16 residues. The CDR3: CASKTTEREAEETQYF. For the CDR3, the DNA is TGTGCCAGCAAGACGACTGAGCGGGAGGCGGAAGAGACCCAGTACTTC.

The CDR3: CASSGGTSSYEQYF. Written as DNA, the CDR3 is TGTGCCAGCAGCGGCGGGACTAGCTCCTACGAGCAGTACTTC. J is TRBJ2-7 and V is TRBV4-2; TRBD2 matches at 8 bases. In germline, CDR1 is LGHNA, CDR2 YNFKEQ. With 5 bases clipped from V and 0 bases from J, the junction kept 3 bases outside the gene matches. The CDR3 runs 14 residues.

The rearrangement links TRBV30 to TRBJ1-1; D gene uncertain. V gave up 3 bases and J gave up 2 bases, with 16 bases separating them. The length of the CDR3 is 15 residues. Germline CDR1 GTSNPN, CDR2 SVGIG (reference sequence). The CDR3 sequence is CAWRREGVGNTEAFF. The CDR3 DNA reads TGTGCCTGGAGGCGGGAAGGCGTGGGAAACACTGAAGCTTTCTTT.

The rearrangement joins TRBV4-3 to TRBJ2-1, with a tentative D call TRBD2 (6 bases). The CDR3 has 13 residues. The V gene's germline CDR1 is LGHNA and CDR2 YSLEER. The germline V and J ends were trimmed by 2 bases and 9 bases, with 11 bases remaining between them. This CDR3 reads CASSQLRRGEQFF. The DNA for the CDR3 is TGCGCCAGCAGCCAATTACGGAGGGGTGAGCAGTTCTTC.

The chain joins TRBV4-2 to TRBJ2-1, with 10 bases lining up with TRBD2. Germline V CDR1 and CDR2: LGHNA, YNFKEQ. With V trimmed by 6 bases and J by 7 bases, 9 bases remained unmatched. The CDR3 consists of 15 residues. The CDR3 bases are TGTGCCAGCAGTCCGAGCGGGAGGGCCAGAAATGAGCAGTTCTTC. It translates to CASSPSGRARNEQFF.

The chain's CDR3 is CASSGRRGFQYF. CDR3 coding DNA: TGTGCCAGCAGCGGTCGGAGAGGCTTTCAGTACTTC. This rearrangement joins TRBV5-5 to TRBJ2-4; D ambiguous. V gave up 4 bases and J gave up 11 bases, with 13 bases separating them. Germline values: CDR1 SGHKS, CDR2 YYEKEE (reference sequence). This CDR3 is 12 amino acids long.

This clone has more than one count but fewer than ten. The rearrangement joins TRBV19 to TRBJ2-7, with 16 bases matching TRBD2. From germline, CDR1 is LNHDA and CDR2 SQIVND (reference sequence). V dropped 7 bases and J dropped 2; count of bases not matched to a gene: 8. The CDR3 runs to 17 residues. The CDR3 region has the DNA TGTGCCAGTACACCGGGACTAGCGGGAGGGTCTGCCTACGAGCAGTACTTC. Protein: CASTPGLAGGSAYEQYF.

The rearrangement uses TRBV19 and TRBJ1-1, with TRBD1 identical over 9 bases. The ends lost 6 bases at V and 0 bases at J; junction bases unmatched: 5. This CDR3 is built from 15 residues. Germline-derived CDR1 and CDR2 are LNHDA and SQIVND (reference sequence). The CDR3 DNA follows: TGTGCCAGTAGGACGACAGGGGGTATGAACACTGAAGCTTTCTTT. Translation gives CASRTTGGMNTEAFF.